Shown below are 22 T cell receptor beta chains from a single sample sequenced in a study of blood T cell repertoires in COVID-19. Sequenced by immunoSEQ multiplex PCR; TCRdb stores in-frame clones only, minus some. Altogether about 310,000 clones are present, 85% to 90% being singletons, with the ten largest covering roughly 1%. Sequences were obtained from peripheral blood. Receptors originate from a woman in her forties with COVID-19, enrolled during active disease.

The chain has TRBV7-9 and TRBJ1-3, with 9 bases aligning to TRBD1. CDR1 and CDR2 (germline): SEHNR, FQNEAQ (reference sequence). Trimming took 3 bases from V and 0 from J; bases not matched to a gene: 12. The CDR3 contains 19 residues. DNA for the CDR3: TGTGCCAGCAGCTTCCCTCAGGGACAGGGACTGATCTCTGGAAACACCATATATTTT. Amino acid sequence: CASSFPQGQGLISGNTIYF.

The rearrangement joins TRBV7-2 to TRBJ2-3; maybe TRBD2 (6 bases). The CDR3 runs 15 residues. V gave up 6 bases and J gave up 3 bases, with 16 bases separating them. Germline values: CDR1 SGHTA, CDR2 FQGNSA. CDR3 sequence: CASRESGVRTDTQYF. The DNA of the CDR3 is TGTGCCAGCAGAGAATCGGGAGTTAGGACAGATACGCAGTATTTT. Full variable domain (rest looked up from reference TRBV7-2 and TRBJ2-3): GAGVSQSPSNKVTEKGKDVELRCDPISGHTALYWYRQSLGQGLEFLIYFQGNSAPDKSGLPSDRFSAERTGGSVSTLTIQRTQQEDSAVYLCASRESGVRTDTQYFGPGTRLTVL.

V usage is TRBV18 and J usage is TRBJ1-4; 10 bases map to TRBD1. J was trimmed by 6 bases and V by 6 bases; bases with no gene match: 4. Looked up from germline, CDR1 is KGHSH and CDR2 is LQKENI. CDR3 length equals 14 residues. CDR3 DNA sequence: TGTGCCAGCTCTCCCGGGACAGGGGATGAAAAACTGTTTTTT. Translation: CASSPGTGDEKLFF.

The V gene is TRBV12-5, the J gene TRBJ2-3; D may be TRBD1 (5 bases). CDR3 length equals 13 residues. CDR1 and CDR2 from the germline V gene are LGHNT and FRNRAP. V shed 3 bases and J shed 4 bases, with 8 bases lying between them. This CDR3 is CASGLSGSDTQYF. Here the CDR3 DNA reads TGTGCTAGTGGTTTATCAGGGTCAGATACGCAGTATTTT. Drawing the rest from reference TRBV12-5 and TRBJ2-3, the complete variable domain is DARVTQTPRHKVTEMGQEVTMRCQPILGHNTVFWYRQTMMQGLELLAYFRNRAPLDDSGMPKDRFSAEMPDATLATLKIQPSEPRDSAVYFCASGLSGSDTQYFGPGTRLTVL.

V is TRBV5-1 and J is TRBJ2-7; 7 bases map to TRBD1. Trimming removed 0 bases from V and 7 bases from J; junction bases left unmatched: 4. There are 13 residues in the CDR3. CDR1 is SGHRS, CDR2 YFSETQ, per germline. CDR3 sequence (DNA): TGCGCCAGCAGCTTGGTACAGGGGAAGGAGCAGTACTTC. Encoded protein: CASSLVQGKEQYF.

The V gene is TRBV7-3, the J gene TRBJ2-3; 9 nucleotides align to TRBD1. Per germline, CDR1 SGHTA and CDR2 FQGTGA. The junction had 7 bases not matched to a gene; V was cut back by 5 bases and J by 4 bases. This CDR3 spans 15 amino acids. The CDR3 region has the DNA TGTGCCAGCAGCCAAGTCGGACAGGGGTCAGATACGCAGTATTTT. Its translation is CASSQVGQGSDTQYF.

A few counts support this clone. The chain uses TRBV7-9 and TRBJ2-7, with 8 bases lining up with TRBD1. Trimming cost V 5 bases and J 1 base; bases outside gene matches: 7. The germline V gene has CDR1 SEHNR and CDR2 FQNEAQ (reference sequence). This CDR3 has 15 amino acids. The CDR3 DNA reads TGTGCCAGCAGCCGCTTGGGGGACAGGTCCTACGAGCAGTACTTC. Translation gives CASSRLGDRSYEQYF.

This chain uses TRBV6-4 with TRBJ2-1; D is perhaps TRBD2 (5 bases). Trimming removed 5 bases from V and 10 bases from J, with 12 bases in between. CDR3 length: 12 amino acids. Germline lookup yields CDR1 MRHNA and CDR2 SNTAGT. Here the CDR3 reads CASSPAVREQFF. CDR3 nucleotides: TGTGCCAGCAGTCCAGCGGTACGGGAGCAGTTCTTC.

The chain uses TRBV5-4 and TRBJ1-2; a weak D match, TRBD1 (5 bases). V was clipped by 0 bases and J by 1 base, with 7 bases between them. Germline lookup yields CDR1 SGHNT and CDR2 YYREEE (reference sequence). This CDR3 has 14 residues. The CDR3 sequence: CASSLETVNYGYTF. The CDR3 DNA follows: TGTGCCAGCAGCTTGGAGACAGTTAACTATGGCTACACCTTC.

CDR3 residues: CASSPWDKVYGYTF. DNA for the CDR3: TGTGCCAGCTCACCCTGGGACAAGGTCTATGGCTACACCTTC. The chain combines TRBV18 with TRBJ1-2; maybe TRBD1 (6 bases). CDR1 and CDR2 from the germline V gene are KGHSH and LQKENI. The CDR3 covers 14 residues. V was pared by 3 bases and J by 4 bases, with 12 bases between.

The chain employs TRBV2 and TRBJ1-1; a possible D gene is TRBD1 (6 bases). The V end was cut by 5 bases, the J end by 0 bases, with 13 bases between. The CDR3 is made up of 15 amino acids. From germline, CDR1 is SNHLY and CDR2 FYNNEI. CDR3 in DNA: TGTGCCAGCAGTCCATTGGACAGTGTGAACACTGAAGCTTTCTTT. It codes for CASSPLDSVNTEAFF.

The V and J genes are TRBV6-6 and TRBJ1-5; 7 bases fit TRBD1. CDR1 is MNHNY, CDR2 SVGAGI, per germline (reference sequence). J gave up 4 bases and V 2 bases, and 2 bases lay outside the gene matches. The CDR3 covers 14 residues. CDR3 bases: TGTGCCAGCAGTTACAGGGACAGAAATCAGCCCCAGCATTTT. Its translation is CASSYRDRNQPQHF.

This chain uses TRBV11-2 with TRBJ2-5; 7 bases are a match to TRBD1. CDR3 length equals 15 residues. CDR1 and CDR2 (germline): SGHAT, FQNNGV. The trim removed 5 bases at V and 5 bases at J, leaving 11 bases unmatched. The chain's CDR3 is CASSAQSQGWETQYF. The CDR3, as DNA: TGTGCCAGCAGCGCCCAGTCACAGGGGTGGGAGACCCAGTACTTC.

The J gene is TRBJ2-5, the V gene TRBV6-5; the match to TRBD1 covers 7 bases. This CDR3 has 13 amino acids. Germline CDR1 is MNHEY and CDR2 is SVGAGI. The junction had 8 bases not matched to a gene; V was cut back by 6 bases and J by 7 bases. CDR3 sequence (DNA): TGTGCCAGCAGGGGACAGAGCGTAGGGACCCAGTACTTC. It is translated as CASRGQSVGTQYF.

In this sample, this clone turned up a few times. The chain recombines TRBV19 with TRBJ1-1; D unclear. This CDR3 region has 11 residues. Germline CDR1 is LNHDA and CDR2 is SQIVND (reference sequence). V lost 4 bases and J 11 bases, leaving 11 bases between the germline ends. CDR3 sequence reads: CASSNSLSAFF. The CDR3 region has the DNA TGTGCCAGTAGTAACAGCCTAAGCGCTTTCTTT.

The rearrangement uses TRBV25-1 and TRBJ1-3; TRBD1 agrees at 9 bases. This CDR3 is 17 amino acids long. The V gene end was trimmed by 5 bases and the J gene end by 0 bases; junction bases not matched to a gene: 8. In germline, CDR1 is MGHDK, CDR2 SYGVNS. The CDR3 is CASSFTGTGSSGNTIYF. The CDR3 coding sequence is TGTGCCAGCAGTTTTACCGGGACAGGGAGCTCTGGAAACACCATATATTTT. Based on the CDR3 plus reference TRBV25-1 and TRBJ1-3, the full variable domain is EADIYQTPRYLVIGTGKKITLECSQTMGHDKMYWYQQDPGMELHLIHYSYGVNSTEKGDLSSESTVSRIRTEHFPLTLESARPSHTSQYLCASSFTGTGSSGNTIYFGEGSWLTVV.

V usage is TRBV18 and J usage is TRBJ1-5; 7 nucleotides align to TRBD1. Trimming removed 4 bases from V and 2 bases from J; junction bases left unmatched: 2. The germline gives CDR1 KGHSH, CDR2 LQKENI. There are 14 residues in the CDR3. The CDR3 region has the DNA TGTGCCAGCTCACAAACAGGGGGCAATCAGCCCCAGCATTTT. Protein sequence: CASSQTGGNQPQHF.

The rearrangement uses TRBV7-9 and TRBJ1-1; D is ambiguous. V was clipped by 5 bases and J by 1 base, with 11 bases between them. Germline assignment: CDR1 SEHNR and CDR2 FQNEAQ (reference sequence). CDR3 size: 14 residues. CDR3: CASSPPGSNTEAFF. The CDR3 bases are TGTGCCAGCAGCCCCCCCGGGTCGAACACTGAAGCTTTCTTT.

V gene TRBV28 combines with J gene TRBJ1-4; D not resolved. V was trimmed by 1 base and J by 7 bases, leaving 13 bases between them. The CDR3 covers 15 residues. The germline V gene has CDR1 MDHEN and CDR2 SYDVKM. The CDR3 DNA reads TGTGCCAGCAGTTTATCTCAAGTCAGATTTGAAAAACTGTTTTTT. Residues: CASSLSQVRFEKLFF. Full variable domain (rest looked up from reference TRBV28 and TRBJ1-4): DVKVTQSSRYLVKRTGEKVFLECVQDMDHENMFWYRQDPGLGLRLIYFSYDVKMKEKGDIPEGYSVSREKKERFSLILESASTNQTSMYLCASSLSQVRFEKLFFGSGTQLSVL.

CDR3 DNA sequence: TGTGCCAGCAGCACCGGGACAGGGGGAGGCTACACCTTC. Protein sequence: CASSTGTGGGYTF. The J gene is TRBJ1-2, the V gene TRBV5-6; 11 bases match TRBD1. The V gene's germline CDR1 is SGHDT and CDR2 YYEEEE. The CDR3 runs 13 residues. V was pared by 4 bases and J by 8 bases, with 4 bases of the junction left unmatched.

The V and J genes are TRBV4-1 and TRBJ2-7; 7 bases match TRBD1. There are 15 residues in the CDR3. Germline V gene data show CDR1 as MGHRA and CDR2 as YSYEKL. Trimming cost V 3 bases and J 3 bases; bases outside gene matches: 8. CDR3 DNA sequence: TGCGCCAGCAGCCAGGGAAGACAGGGCGGCTACGAGCAGTACTTC. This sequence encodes CASSQGRQGGYEQYF.

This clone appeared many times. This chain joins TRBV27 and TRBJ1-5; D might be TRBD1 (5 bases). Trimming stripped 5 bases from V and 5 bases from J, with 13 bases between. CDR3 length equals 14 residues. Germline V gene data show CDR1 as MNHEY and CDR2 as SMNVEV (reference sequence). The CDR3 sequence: CASSNDSPHQPQHF. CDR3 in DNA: TGTGCCAGCAGTAACGACAGTCCACATCAGCCCCAGCATTTT.